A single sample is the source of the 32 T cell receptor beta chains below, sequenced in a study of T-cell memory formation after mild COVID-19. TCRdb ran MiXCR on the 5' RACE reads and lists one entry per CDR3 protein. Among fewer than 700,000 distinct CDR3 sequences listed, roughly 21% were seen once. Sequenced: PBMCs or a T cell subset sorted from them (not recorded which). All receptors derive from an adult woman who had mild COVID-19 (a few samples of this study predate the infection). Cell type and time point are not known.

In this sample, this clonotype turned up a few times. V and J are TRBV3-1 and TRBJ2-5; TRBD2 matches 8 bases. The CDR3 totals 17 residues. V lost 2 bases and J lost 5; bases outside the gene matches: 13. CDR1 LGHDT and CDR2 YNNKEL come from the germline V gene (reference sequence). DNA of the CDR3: TGTGCCAGCAGCCAATTCTCGACTAGCGCGACGGGGGAGACCCAGTACTTC. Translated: CASSQFSTSATGETQYF.

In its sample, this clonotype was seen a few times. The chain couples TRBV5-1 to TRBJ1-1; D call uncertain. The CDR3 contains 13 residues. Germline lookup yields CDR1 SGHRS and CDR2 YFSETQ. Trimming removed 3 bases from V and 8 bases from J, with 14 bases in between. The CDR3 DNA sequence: TGCGCCAGCAGCTCCCTTTTGGGGTCGGAAGCTTTCTTT. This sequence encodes CASSSLLGSEAFF.

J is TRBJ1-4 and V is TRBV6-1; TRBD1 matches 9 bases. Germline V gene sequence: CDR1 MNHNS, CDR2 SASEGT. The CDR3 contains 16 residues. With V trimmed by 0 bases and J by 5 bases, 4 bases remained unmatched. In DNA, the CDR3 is TGTGCCAGCAGTGAAGCTGAGGGACAGGGCAATGAAAAACTGTTTTTT. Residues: CASSEAEGQGNEKLFF.

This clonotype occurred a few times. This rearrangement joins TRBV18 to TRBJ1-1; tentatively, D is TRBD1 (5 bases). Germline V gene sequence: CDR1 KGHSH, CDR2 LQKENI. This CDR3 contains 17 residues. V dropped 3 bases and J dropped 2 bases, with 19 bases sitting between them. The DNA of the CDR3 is TGTGCCAGCTCACCGGTGGTTACGAACAGGCTCAACACTGAAGCTTTCTTT. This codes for CASSPVVTNRLNTEAFF.

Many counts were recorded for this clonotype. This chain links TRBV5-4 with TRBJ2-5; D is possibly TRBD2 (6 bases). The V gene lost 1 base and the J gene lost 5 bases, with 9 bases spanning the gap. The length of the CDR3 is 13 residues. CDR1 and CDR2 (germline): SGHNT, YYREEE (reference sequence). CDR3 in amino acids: CASSLTSSETQYF. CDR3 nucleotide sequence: TGTGCCAGCAGCTTGACTAGCTCGGAGACCCAGTACTTC.

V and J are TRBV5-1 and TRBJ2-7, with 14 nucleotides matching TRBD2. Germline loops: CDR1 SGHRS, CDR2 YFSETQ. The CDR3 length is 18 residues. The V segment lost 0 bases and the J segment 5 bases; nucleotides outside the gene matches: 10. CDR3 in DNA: TGCGCCAGCAGCTTGGGACTAGCGGGAGGGCGCCCAGGCGACGAGCAGTACTTC. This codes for CASSLGLAGGRPGDEQYF.

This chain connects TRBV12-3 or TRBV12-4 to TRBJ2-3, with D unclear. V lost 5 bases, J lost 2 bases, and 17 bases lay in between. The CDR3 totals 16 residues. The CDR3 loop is CASSQKPPLLTDTQYF. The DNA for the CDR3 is TGTGCCAGCAGTCAAAAACCGCCGCTACTCACAGATACGCAGTATTTT.

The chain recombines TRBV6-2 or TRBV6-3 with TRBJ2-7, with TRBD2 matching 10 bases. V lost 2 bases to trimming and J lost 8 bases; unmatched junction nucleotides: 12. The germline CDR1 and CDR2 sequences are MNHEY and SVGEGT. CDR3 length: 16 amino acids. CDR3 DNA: TGTGCCAGCAGTTACGGAAGGACTAGCGGAGGGGAGCAGCAGTACTTC. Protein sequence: CASSYGRTSGGEQQYF.

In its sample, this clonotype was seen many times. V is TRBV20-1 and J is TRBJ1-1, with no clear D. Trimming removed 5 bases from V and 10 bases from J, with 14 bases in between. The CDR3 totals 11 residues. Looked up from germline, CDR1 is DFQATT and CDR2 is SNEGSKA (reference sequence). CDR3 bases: TGCAGTGCTGAACGGGGTGCGGGAGCTTTCTTT. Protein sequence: CSAERGAGAFF.

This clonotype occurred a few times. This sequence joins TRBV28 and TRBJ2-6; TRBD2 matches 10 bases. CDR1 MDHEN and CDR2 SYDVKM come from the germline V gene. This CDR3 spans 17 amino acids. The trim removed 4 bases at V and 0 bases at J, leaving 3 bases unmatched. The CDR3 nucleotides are TGTGCCAGCAGTTCAGCGGGAGGGCCCTCTGGGGCCAACGTCCTGACTTTC. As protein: CASSSAGGPSGANVLTF. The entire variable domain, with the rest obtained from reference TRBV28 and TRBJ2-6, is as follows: DVKVTQSSRYLVKRTGEKVFLECVQDMDHENMFWYRQDPGLGLRLIYFSYDVKMKEKGDIPEGYSVSREKKERFSLILESASTNQTSMYLCASSSAGGPSGANVLTFGAGSRLTVL.

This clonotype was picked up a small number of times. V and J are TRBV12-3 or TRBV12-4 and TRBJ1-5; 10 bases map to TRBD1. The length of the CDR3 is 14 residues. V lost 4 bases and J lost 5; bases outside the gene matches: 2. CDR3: CASSSTGGHQPQHF. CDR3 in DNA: TGTGCCAGCAGTTCGACAGGGGGCCATCAGCCCCAGCATTTT.

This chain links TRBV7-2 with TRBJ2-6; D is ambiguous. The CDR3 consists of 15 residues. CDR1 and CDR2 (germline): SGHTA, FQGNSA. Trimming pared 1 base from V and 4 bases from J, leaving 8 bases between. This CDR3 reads CASSLGPSGANVLTF. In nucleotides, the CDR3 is TGTGCCAGCAGCTTAGGTCCGAGCGGGGCCAACGTCCTGACTTTC.

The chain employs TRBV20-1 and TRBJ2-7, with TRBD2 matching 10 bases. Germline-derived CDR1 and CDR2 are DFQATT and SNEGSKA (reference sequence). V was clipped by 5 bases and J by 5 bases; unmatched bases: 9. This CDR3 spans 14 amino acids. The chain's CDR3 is CSAQISGRSNEQYF. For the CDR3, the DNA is TGCAGTGCTCAGATTAGCGGGAGGAGTAACGAGCAGTACTTC.

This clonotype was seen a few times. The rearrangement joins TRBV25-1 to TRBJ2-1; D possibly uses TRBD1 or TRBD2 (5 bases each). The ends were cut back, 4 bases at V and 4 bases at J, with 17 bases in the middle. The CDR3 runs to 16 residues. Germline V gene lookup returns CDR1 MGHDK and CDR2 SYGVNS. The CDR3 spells CASSAPGTVSYNEQFF. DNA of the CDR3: TGTGCCAGCAGTGCACCCGGGACGGTCTCTTACAATGAGCAGTTCTTC.

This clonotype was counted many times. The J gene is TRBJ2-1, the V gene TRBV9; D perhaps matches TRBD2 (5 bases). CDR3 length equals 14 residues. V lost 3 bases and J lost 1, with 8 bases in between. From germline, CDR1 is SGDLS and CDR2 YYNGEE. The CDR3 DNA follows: TGTGCCAGCAGCGACACTAGTTCCTACAATGAGCAGTTCTTC. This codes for CASSDTSSYNEQFF.

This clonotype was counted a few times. CDR3 residues: CASSFMGNTEAFF. In DNA form, the CDR3 reads TGTGCCAGCAGTTTCATGGGGAACACTGAAGCTTTCTTT. This sequence joins TRBV12-3 or TRBV12-4 and TRBJ1-1; D is uncertain. V was pared by 3 bases and J by 1 base, with 6 bases between. The CDR3 extends over 13 amino acids.

The CDR3 sequence: CASSQDHPGVGTGELFF. CDR3 in DNA: TGCGCCAGCAGCCAAGATCATCCGGGGGTTGGGACCGGGGAGCTGTTTTTT. The chain recombines TRBV4-1 with TRBJ2-2; tentative D call: TRBD2 (6 bases). Germline-derived CDR1 and CDR2 are MGHRA and YSYEKL. The CDR3 is 17 amino acids. The V end lost 0 bases, the J end lost 5 bases, and 16 bases lay between the germline ends.

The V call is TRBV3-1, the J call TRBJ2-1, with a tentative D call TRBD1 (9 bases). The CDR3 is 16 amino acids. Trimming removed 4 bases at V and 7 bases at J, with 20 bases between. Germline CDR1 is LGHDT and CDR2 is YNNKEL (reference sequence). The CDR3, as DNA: TGTGCCAGCAGCCCCGCGGGGGGACAGGGTAGAAATGAGCAGTTCTTC. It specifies CASSPAGGQGRNEQFF.

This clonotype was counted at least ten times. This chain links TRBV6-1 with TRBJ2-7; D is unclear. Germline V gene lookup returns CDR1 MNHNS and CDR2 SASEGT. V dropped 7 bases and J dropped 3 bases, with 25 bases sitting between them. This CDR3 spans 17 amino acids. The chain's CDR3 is CASTERWSRNRDYEQYF. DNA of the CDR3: TGTGCCAGCACCGAACGGTGGAGTAGGAACAGAGACTACGAGCAGTACTTC.

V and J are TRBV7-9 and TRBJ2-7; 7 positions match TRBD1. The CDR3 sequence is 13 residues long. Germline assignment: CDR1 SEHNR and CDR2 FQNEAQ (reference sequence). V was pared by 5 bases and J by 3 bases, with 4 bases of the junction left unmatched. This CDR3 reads CASSHGDSYEQYF. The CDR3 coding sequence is TGTGCCAGCAGCCATGGGGACAGCTACGAGCAGTACTTC.

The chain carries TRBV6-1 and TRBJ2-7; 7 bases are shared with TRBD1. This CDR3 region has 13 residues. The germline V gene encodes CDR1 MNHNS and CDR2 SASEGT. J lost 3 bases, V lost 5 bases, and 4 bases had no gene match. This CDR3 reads CASSIAGGYEQYF. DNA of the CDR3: TGTGCCAGCAGTATCGCAGGGGGCTACGAGCAGTACTTC.

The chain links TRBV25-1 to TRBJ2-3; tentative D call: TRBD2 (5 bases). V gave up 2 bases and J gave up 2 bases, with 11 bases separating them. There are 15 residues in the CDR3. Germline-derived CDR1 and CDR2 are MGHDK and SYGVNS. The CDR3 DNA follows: TGTGCCAGCAGTGAAGCGGGTGTTTACACAGATACGCAGTATTTT. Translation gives CASSEAGVYTDTQYF.

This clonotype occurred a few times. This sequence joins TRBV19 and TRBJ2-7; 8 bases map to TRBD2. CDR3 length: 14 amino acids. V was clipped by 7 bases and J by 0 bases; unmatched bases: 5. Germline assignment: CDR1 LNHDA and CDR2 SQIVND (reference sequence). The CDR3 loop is CASIRGTSSYEQYF. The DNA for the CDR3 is TGTGCCAGTATAAGAGGGACTAGCTCCTACGAGCAGTACTTC.

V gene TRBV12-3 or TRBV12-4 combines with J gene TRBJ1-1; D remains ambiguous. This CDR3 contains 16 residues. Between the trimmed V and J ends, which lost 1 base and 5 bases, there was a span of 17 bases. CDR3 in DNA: TGTGCCAGCAGTTTAGGTCCGACCCTTGGGCGTACTGAAGCTTTCTTT. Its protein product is CASSLGPTLGRTEAFF.

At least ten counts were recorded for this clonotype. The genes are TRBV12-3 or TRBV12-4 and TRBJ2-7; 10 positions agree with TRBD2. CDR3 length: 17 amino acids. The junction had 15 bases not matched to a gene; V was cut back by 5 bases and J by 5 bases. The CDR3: CASSAVWTSGLPDEQYF. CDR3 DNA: TGTGCCAGCAGTGCCGTTTGGACTAGCGGACTGCCGGACGAGCAGTACTTC.

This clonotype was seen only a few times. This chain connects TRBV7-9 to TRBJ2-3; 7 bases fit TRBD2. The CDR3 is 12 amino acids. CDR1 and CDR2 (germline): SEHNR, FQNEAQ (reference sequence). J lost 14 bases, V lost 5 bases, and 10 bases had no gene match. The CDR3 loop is CASSIRDYAAYF. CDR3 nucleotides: TGTGCCAGCAGCATCCGGGACTATGCGGCGTATTTT.

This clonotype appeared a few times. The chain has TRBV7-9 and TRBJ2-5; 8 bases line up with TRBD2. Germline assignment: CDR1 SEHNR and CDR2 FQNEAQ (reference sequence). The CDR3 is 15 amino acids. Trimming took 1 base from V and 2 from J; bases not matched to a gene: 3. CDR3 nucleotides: TGTGCCAGCAGCTTAGGCACTAGCGGTCAAGAGACCCAGTACTTC. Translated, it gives CASSLGTSGQETQYF.

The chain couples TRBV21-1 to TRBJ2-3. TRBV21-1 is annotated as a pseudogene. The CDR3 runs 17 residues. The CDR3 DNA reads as TGTGCCAGCAGCAGGCTTCCAGCGCGACCTTGCACAGATACGCAGTATTTT. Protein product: CASSRLPARPCTDTQYF.

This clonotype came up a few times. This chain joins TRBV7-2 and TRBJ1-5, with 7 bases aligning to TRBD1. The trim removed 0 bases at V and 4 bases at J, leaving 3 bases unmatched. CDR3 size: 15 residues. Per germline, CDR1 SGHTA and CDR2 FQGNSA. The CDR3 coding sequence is TGTGCCAGCAGCTTAGCGCACAGGGGTAATCAGCCCCAGCATTTT. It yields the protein CASSLAHRGNQPQHF. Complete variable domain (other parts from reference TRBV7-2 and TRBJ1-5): GAGVSQSPSNKVTEKGKDVELRCDPISGHTALYWYRQSLGQGLEFLIYFQGNSAPDKSGLPSDRFSAERTGGSVSTLTIQRTQQEDSAVYLCASSLAHRGNQPQHFGDGTRLSIL.

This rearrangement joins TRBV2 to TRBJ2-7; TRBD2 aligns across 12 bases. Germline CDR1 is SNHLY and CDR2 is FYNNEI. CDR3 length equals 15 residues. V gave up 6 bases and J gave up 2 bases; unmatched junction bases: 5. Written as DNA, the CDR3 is TGTGCCAGCAGCGGCGCTAGCGGGAGGGCCTACGAGCAGTACTTC. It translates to CASSGASGRAYEQYF. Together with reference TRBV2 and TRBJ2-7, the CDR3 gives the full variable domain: EPEVTQTPSHQVTQMGQEVILRCVPISNHLYFYWYRQILGQKVEFLVSFYNNEISEKSEIFDDQFSVERPDGSNFTLKIRSTKLEDSAMYFCASSGASGRAYEQYFGPGTRLTVT.

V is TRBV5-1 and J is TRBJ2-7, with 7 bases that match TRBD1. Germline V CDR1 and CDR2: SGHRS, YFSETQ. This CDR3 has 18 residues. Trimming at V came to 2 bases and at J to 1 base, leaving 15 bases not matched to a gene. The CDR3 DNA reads TGCGCCAGCAGCTTCTTATTGGCCCCAAGGGACAGTTCCTACGAGCAGTACTTC. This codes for CASSFLLAPRDSSYEQYF.

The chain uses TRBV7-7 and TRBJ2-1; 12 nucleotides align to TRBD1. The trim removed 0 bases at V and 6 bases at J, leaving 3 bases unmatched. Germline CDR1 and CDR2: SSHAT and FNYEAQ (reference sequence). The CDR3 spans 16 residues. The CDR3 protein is CASSLAGQGAGNEQFF. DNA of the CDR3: TGTGCCAGCAGCTTAGCGGGACAGGGGGCGGGCAATGAGCAGTTCTTC.